A selection of T cell receptor beta chains follows, all from one sample in a study of CD8 T cells in Susac syndrome. Each CDR3 protein is one row after TCRdb ran MiXCR on the immunoSEQ multiplex PCR reads. This table has around 270,000 distinct CDR3 sequences, roughly 85% appearing once. Material for sequencing was CD8+ T cells from PBMCs. The source is a human donor with multiple sclerosis. Both conserved end residues are part of each CDR3. Fields, in order: CDR3 length, V gene, CDR3 protein.

length: 14; V: TRBV29-1; CDR3: CSGGLAGAYNEQFF
length: 14; V: TRBV7-9; CDR3: CASSRTGLLDTQYF
length: 18; V: TRBV2; CDR3: CASSERDAGQRDNEKLFF
length: 18; V: TRBV4-3; CDR3: CASSPAGKLAPITGELFF
length: 23; V: TRBV6-2/TRBV6-3; CDR3: CASSPSALAGGLPFGGSTDTQYF
length: 14; V: TRBV6-5; CDR3: CASSYSRETYGYTF
length: 15; V: TRBV5-1; CDR3: CASSYTAGNTDTQYF
length: 14; V: TRBV27; CDR3: CASSLYREGDIQYF
length: 14; V: TRBV27; CDR3: CASSSGQRRDGYTF
length: 17; V: TRBV11-2; CDR3: CASSPGGVPLVGNTIYF